This section outlines one T cell receptor beta chain sequence together with its context. Its antigen is not known. The data derive from a study of beta chain features in type 1 diabetes. Study information: Age, gender, cell numbers and subset yield matched between patients and controls. Overall study results and limits: The naive, central memory and Treg TCRB repertoires of patients appeared to be more similar to one another than those of healthy donors. VDJ junctions from type 1 diabetes patients carried fewer insertions and larger deletions. Amplification by PCR could prefer shorter templates, with the same effect in patients and controls. Type 1 diabetes patients showed a moderate but significant shortening of TCRB CDR3s in all four CD4+ subsets.

Since all of the isolated RNA was reverse transcribed, expressed TCRB transcripts were what got sequenced. The data were produced by immunoSEQ multiplex PCR, yet TCRdb's version contains in-frame clones alone and is incomplete. The data hold approximately 600,000 clones, with roughly an eighth observed a single time. Germline assignment: CDR1 MGHRA and CDR2 YSYEKL. This CDR3 has 15 residues. Trimming removed 1 base at V and 1 base at J, with 10 bases between. This receptor was identified in a man aged 30 to 39 with type 1 diabetes. The chain couples TRBV4-1 to TRBJ1-1; D gene unclear. Sequenced sample: naive CD4+ T cells from blood. CDR3 sequence (DNA): TGCGCCAGCAGCCAAGCTTTTCTTCCGAACACTGAAGCTTTCTTT. It encodes CASSQAFLPNTEAFF.